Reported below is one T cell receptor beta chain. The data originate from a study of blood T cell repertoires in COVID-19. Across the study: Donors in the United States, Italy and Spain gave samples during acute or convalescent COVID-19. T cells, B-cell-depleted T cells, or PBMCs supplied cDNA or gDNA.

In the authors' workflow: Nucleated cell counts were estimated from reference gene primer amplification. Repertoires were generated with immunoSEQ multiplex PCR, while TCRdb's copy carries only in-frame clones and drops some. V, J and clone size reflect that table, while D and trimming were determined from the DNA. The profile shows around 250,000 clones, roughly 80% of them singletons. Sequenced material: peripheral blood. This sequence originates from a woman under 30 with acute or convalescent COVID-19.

The CDR3 nucleotides are TGTGCCAGCAGCCCCTCCCGAGCGGGAGAGATCAATCAGCCCCAGCATTTT. This encodes CASSPSRAGEINQPQHF. The chain has TRBV7-8 and TRBJ1-5; D unclear. V lost 5 bases and J lost 3, with 20 bases in between. Germline CDR1 SGHVS, CDR2 FQNEAQ. The CDR3 has 17 residues.